This T cell receptor beta chain was obtained from a study of CD4+ T cells in melanoma. Study-wide points: CD8+ T cell, macrophage and B cell function reportedly correlated with neoantigen-specific CD4+ T cells. In melanoma, neoantigen-specific CD4+ T cells reportedly differed in differentiation state.

Of note for this clone: Its antigen is unidentified.

In germline, CDR1 is SGHNT, CDR2 YYREEE (reference sequence). The CDR3 covers 15 residues. V shed 0 bases and J shed 5 bases, with 11 bases lying between them. TCRdb keeps only in-frame clones here, not all; method: immunoSEQ multiplex PCR. The data show tens of thousands of clones, more than 60% seen once. The V call is TRBV5-4, the J call TRBJ1-4; D is undetermined. This receptor was identified in a human donor with melanoma. Sequencing used tumor tissue. The CDR3 reads CASSLAGPSNEKLFF. The CDR3 nucleotides are TGTGCCAGCAGCTTGGCCGGACCCTCGAATGAAAAACTGTTTTTT.